Shown below are 20 T cell receptor beta chains from a single sample sequenced in a study of T cells in women clearing cervical HPV infection. Profiled with immunoSEQ multiplex PCR; TCRdb holds only in-frame clones, not every one. This sample contains roughly 28,000 clones. Sequenced material: blood buffy coat. These receptors all come from a woman between 18 and 69 years old with a cervical HPV16 infection that either progressed to CIN3+ or cleared (not recorded which).

CDR3 sequence reads: CASSQASGSYNEQFF. The sequenced CDR3 bases are TGTGCCAGCAGCCAAGCTAGCGGGTCCTACAATGAG. The chain uses TRBV14 and TRBJ2-1; 8 nucleotides match TRBD2. The read stops 3 residues short of the end of the CDR3; the missing end is completed from the germline J gene. The V gene's germline CDR1 is SGHDN and CDR2 FVKESK. V shed 1 base, J shed 1 base, and the junction held 0 bases outside the gene matches. The CDR3 has 15 residues.

On this clone itself: Coverage ceases 3 residues before the CDR3 finishes, and the germline J gene fills in the end. This chain joins TRBV7-2 and TRBJ1-2; 7 bases align to TRBD1. The germline V gene encodes CDR1 SGHTA and CDR2 FQGNSA. The length of the CDR3 is 15 residues. CDR3 sequence reads: CASSLNSGTADDYTF. Partial CDR3 DNA: TGTGCCAGCAGCTTAAACTCCGGGACAGCCGACGAC.

CDR3: CASSPDRTSTDTQYF. The sequenced CDR3 bases are TGTGCCAGCAGCCCGGACAGGACAAGCACAGATACG. The V gene is TRBV7-3, the J gene TRBJ2-3; 7 bases line up with TRBD1. Coverage ceases 3 residues before the CDR3 finishes, and the germline J gene fills in the end. Germline V CDR1 and CDR2: SGHTA, FQGTGA. CDR3 length equals 15 residues. J was trimmed by 0 bases and V by 5 bases; bases with no gene match: 5.

In regard to this clone: The missing CDR3 end, 3 residues past where the read stops, is filled in from the germline J gene. The V gene is TRBV2, the J gene TRBJ2-1; D possibly corresponds to TRBD2 (6 bases). Per germline, CDR1 SNHLY and CDR2 FYNNEI. V lost 5 bases and J 0 bases, leaving 17 bases between the germline ends. This CDR3 is 17 amino acids long. The CDR3: CASSSRLALSSYNEQFF. Incomplete CDR3 DNA: TGTGCCAGCAGTAGCCGCCTAGCGCTAAGCTCCTACAATGAG.

For this clone: At one boundary the junction diverges from the germline segment, which might be a read error. The read terminates 3 residues before the CDR3 end, so the remaining end is supplied by the germline J gene. The sample contains more than one DNA sequence encoding this CDR3. This chain joins TRBV23-1 and TRBJ1-3, with TRBD1 as a possible D gene (6 bases). TRBV23-1 is an ORF, with its function uncertain. The CDR3 extends over 17 amino acids. CDR3 DNA (partial): TGCGCCAGCAGTCAATTCTTCACGGGGGGGCCTGGAAACACA. It is translated as CASSQFFTGGPGNT. Given in full, the CDR3 is CASSQFFTGGPGNTIYF.

Concerning this clone: The CDR3 end falls 3 residues outside the read, so it is completed with the germline J gene. The chain recombines TRBV14 with TRBJ2-1; D unclear. V was trimmed by 4 bases and J by 0 bases, leaving 7 bases between them. Germline V gives CDR1 SGHDN, CDR2 FVKESK. This CDR3 region has 14 residues. The CDR3 reads CASSPLISYNEQFF. CDR3 bases read: TGTGCCAGCAGCCCCCTAATCTCCTACAATGAG.

With regard to this clone: The CDR3 extends 3 residues past the end of the read, so its final part is completed from the germline J gene. In the same sample, other DNA sequences code for this CDR3. V and J are TRBV5-1 and TRBJ1-2, with 9 bases that match TRBD1. Germline CDR1 and CDR2: SGHRS and YFSETQ. This CDR3 has 14 residues. Incomplete CDR3 DNA: TGCGCCAGCAGCCTGAAGGACAGGGGAATGGGC. This codes for CASSLKDRGMG. The entire CDR3 protein reads CASSLKDRGMGYTF.

As to this clone: With the read ending 3 residues before the CDR3 end, the germline J gene is used to fill in that end. The gene calls are TRBV5-1 and TRBJ1-2, with a tentative D call TRBD1 (5 bases). With 0 bases removed from V and 4 bases from J, the gap between germline ends came to 16 bases. The CDR3 has 16 residues. Germline V gene sequence: CDR1 SGHRS, CDR2 YFSETQ. This CDR3 is CASSLDPIGQIYGYTF. CDR3 bases read: TGCGCCAGCAGCTTGGATCCGATCGGACAAATCTATGGC.

Points on this clone: At one boundary the junction diverges from the germline segment, which might be a read error. Additional DNA sequences in this sample encode the identical CDR3. This CDR3 is CASSEALSTGQPQHF. CDR3 DNA, as far as it was read: TGTGCCAGCAGCGAAGCGCTGTCTACCGGGCAGCCC. The rearrangement joins TRBV6-1 to TRBJ1-5; no firm D call. Read sequence stops 3 residues before the CDR3 end, and the germline J gene provides the missing end. This CDR3 comprises 15 residues. Germline loops: CDR1 MNHNS, CDR2 SASEGT.

For this clone: The CDR3 end is not reached by the read, which stops 3 residues before it; the germline J gene fills it in. This CDR3 is also generated by other DNA sequences in the sample. The rearrangement joins TRBV19 to TRBJ1-3, with a weak D call TRBD1 (5 bases). Germline loops: CDR1 LNHDA, CDR2 SQIVND (reference sequence). This CDR3 is built from 14 residues. The V gene lost 4 bases and the J gene lost 4 bases, with 11 bases spanning the gap. The part of the CDR3 DNA that was read is TGTGCCAGTAGTACCAGGGCGCCGGGAAACACC. It codes for CASSTRAPGNT. The whole CDR3 is CASSTRAPGNTIYF.

Details on this clone: Read sequence stops 3 residues before the CDR3 end, and the germline J gene provides the missing end. The V call is TRBV27, the J call TRBJ1-1, with a possible D match to TRBD1 (5 bases). The CDR3 runs 15 residues. V lost 0 bases and J 0 bases, leaving 8 bases between the germline ends. Germline loops: CDR1 MNHEY, CDR2 SMNVEV (reference sequence). Incomplete CDR3 DNA: TGTGCCAGCAGTTTATCACGGACACTGAACACTGAA. Encoded protein: CASSLSRTLNTE. The entire CDR3 sequence reads CASSLSRTLNTEAFF.

Remarks on this clone: The read ends 3 residues shy of where the CDR3 ends; the end is completed using the germline J gene. The genes are TRBV29-1 and TRBJ2-3; D might be TRBD2 (7 bases). The CDR3 has 13 amino acids. The germline V gene encodes CDR1 SQVTM and CDR2 ANQGSEA. Trimming took off 4 bases at V and 2 bases at J, with 10 bases between the two ends. This CDR3 is CSVVGGATDTQYF. The part of the CDR3 DNA that was read is TGCAGCGTTGTGGGGGGGGCCACAGATACG.

Partial CDR3 DNA: TGTGCCAGCTCACAGACTAGCGGGAGCCCCCAAGAGACG. It translates to CASSQTSGSPQET. In full, the CDR3 is CASSQTSGSPQETQYF. This chain links TRBV18 with TRBJ2-3; 12 bases agree with TRBD2. The read ends 3 residues early relative to the CDR3; the germline J gene fills the gap. Germline-derived CDR1 and CDR2 are KGHSH and LQKENI. The CDR3 length is 16 residues.

Notes on this clone: From the germline J gene comes the end of the CDR3, since the read stops 3 residues before it. The V and J genes are TRBV11-2 and TRBJ2-7; a possible D gene is TRBD1 (5 bases). The length of the CDR3 is 13 residues. CDR1 is SGHAT, CDR2 FQNNGV, per germline. Trimming cost V 2 bases and J 3 bases, with 8 bases left between them. Partial CDR3 DNA: TGTGCCAGCAGCTTATCAGGGTACTACGAG. Protein: CASSLSGYYE. The CDR3 in its entirety is CASSLSGYYEQYF.

In the case of this clone: The read ends 3 residues early relative to the CDR3; the germline J gene fills the gap. The rearrangement joins TRBV11-2 to TRBJ2-7; 9 bases match TRBD1. CDR3 size: 15 residues. Germline CDR1 SGHAT, CDR2 FQNNGV. V gave up 5 bases and J gave up 5 bases; unmatched junction bases: 10. The CDR3 DNA, read in part, is TGTGCCAGCAGCGTACTACGGACAGGGGCGGACGAG. Translating gives CASSVLRTGADE. The full CDR3 is CASSVLRTGADEQYF.

Details on this clone: The CDR3 end is not reached by the read, which stops 3 residues before it; the germline J gene fills it in. The V and J genes are TRBV6-1 and TRBJ1-3; tentative D call: TRBD1 (5 bases). Germline loops: CDR1 MNHNS, CDR2 SASEGT. V was shortened by 4 bases and J by 3 bases, with 13 bases between the two germline ends. The CDR3 sequence is 15 residues long. The covered CDR3 bases are TGTGCCAGCAGTGGCCGGGGGGGGTTTGGAAACACC. It is translated as CASSGRGGFGNT. Given in full, the CDR3 is CASSGRGGFGNTIYF.

With regard to this clone: The observed sequence ends 3 residues before the CDR3 terminus, with the missing tail filled in from the germline J gene. The chain couples TRBV18 to TRBJ2-4; D is unclear. Trimming removed 3 bases from V and 0 bases from J, with 6 bases in between. The germline gives CDR1 KGHSH, CDR2 LQKENI. This CDR3 spans 14 amino acids. The part of the CDR3 DNA that was read is TGTGCCAGCTCACCGAAACTAGCCAAAAACATT. Residues: CASSPKLAKNI. The CDR3 in full is CASSPKLAKNIQYF.

Regarding this clone: Read data end 3 residues before the CDR3 end; the end is taken from the germline J gene. The chain joins TRBV5-4 to TRBJ2-1, with TRBD2 as a possible D gene (6 bases). Germline CDR1 is SGHNT and CDR2 is YYREEE (reference sequence). Trimming took off 3 bases at V and 0 bases at J, with 13 bases between the two ends. The CDR3 is 16 amino acids. Here the CDR3 reads CASSSGETSSYNEQFF. The sequenced CDR3 bases are TGTGCCAGCAGCTCGGGGGAGACAAGCTCCTACAATGAG.

Turning to this clone: Read coverage stops 3 residues before the CDR3 terminus; the germline J gene supplies the remainder. This chain connects TRBV5-1 to TRBJ2-5; D call uncertain. Between the trimmed V and J ends, which lost 7 bases and 5 bases, there was a span of 12 bases. The CDR3 is made up of 12 amino acids. The germline CDR1 and CDR2 sequences are SGHRS and YFSETQ. The sequenced CDR3 bases are TGCGCCAGCTACTTCCACGGGGAGACC. It specifies CASYFHGET. In full, the CDR3 is CASYFHGETQYF.

Comments on this clone: A junction boundary mismatches the germline segment, possibly from a read error. Read sequence stops 3 residues before the CDR3 end, and the germline J gene provides the missing end. The chain carries TRBV11-3 and TRBJ2-7, with 8 bases identical to TRBD2. The CDR3 loop spans 15 amino acids. Germline V CDR1 and CDR2: SGHNT, YENEEA. CDR3 DNA (partial): TGTACCAGCAGCTTTGGACTAGCACTCCACTCCGAG. It specifies CTSSFGLALHSE. The whole CDR3 sequence is CTSSFGLALHSEQYF.